This T cell receptor (beta chain) comes out of a study of T cells expressing NK-cell markers. Study conclusions and caveats: In more than 5 donors, dominant CD3+CD56+NKG2C+ clonotypes ranked among the top 10 CD8+ clonotypes.

Turning to this clonotype: Its antigen is undetermined.

As the method of synthesis, 5'RACE template switching with UMIs yielded TCR beta cDNA. TCRdb reprocessed the 5' RACE reads and keeps a single row for each CDR3 protein, giving no DNA. Its clone listing holds around 550,000 distinct CDR3 sequences. The V gene's germline CDR1 is SGHVS and CDR2 FNYEAQ. This CDR3 comprises 15 residues. The clonotype was recovered from a man younger than 35 in good health. This chain uses TRBV7-6 with TRBJ2-5; TCRdb gives TRBD2 as the D gene, but with no DNA this cannot be confirmed. The source material was blood T cells: a sorted CD56 or NKG2C T cell subset, CD4+ or CD8+ T cells, or bulk PBMC T cells (not recorded which). CDR3 residues: CASSLNKGLTETQYF.